A selection of T cell receptor beta chains follows, all from one sample in a study of blood T cells in healthy people across ages. Via MiXCR, TCRdb re-called the 5' RACE reads, giving one row per CDR3 protein. The table lists a few hundred thousand distinct CDR3 sequences, around 29% of them singletons, with over 25% in the top ten. The sequenced material came from blood. These receptors were taken from a woman aged 70-85 years in good health. The CDR3 runs from the conserved cysteine through the conserved F or W. D genes are given only for firm matches. Expanded clones get a size class; other rows say once, few or many, or leave the size out.

clone_size,j_call,d_call,v_call,cdr3_aa,cdr3_nt
.,TRBJ2-3,.,TRBV20-1,CSARVGSSTDTQYF,TGCAGTGCTAGAGTAGGGAGTTCCACAGATACGCAGTATTTT
few,TRBJ1-5,.,TRBV7-9,CASSLAPPGVSNQPQHF,TGTGCCAGCAGCTTAGCCCCGCCCGGGGTTAGCAATCAGCCCCAGCATTTT
.,TRBJ2-1,.,TRBV15,CATSFRGDYNEQFF,TGTGCCACTAGCTTTAGGGGGGACTACAATGAGCAGTTCTTC
.,TRBJ2-1,.,TRBV28,CASSLLRGEQFF,TGTGCCAGCAGCCTCCTTAGGGGGGAGCAGTTCTTC
.,TRBJ2-1,TRBD2,TRBV20-1,CSARRTSGRDEQFF,TGCAGTGCTAGGCGGACTAGCGGCCGCGATGAGCAGTTCTTC
.,TRBJ1-2,.,TRBV28,CASSNTGSWGGYTF,TGTGCCAGCAGCAACACAGGGTCATGGGGTGGCTACACCTTC
.,TRBJ2-2,.,TRBV28,CASTTKRAGELFF,TGTGCCAGCACCACGAAGCGAGCCGGGGAGCTGTTTTTT
.,TRBJ2-2,.,TRBV14,CASSLRHNTGELFF,TGTGCCAGCAGCCTCAGACACAACACCGGGGAGCTGTTTTTT
few,TRBJ2-1,.,TRBV25-1,CASSEHEFVHEQFF,TGTGCCAGCAGTGAACACGAGTTCGTCCATGAGCAGTTCTTC
.,TRBJ2-7,TRBD2,TRBV20-1,CSAIPTRLAGGPYEQYF,TGCAGTGCTATCCCCACGCGACTGGCGGGAGGGCCCTACGAGCAGTACTTC
.,TRBJ2-7,.,TRBV28,CASGHEQYF,TGTGCCAGCGGACACGAGCAGTACTTC
few,TRBJ2-1,TRBD2,TRBV27,CASRDRLAGVDEQFF,TGTGCCAGCAGAGATCGACTAGCGGGAGTGGATGAGCAGTTCTTC
.,TRBJ1-6,TRBD1,TRBV5-1,CASRAGQNNSPLHF,TGCGCCAGCAGAGCGGGACAGAATAATTCACCCCTCCACTTT
.,TRBJ2-7,TRBD2,TRBV29-1,CSAGAGVGLHEQYF,TGCAGCGCAGGAGCGGGAGTGGGCCTCCACGAGCAGTACTTC
few,TRBJ1-4,TRBD1,TRBV3-1,CASSRTGREEKLFF,TGTGCCAGCAGCCGGACAGGGCGGGAAGAAAAACTGTTTTTT
few,TRBJ2-1,TRBD2,TRBV6-2/TRBV6-3,CASRSGLAGYNEQFF,TGTGCCAGCAGATCCGGACTAGCGGGATACAATGAGCAGTTCTTC
.,TRBJ2-1,TRBD2,TRBV2,CASRATSGSYNEQFF,TGTGCCAGCAGGGCCACTAGCGGGTCCTACAATGAGCAGTTCTTC
.,TRBJ2-1,.,TRBV7-9,CASSLVSASYNEQFF,TGTGCCAGCAGCTTAGTGAGCGCCTCCTACAATGAGCAGTTCTTC
.,TRBJ2-5,.,TRBV29-1,CGVGQGQETQYF,TGCGGCGTTGGTCAGGGCCAAGAGACCCAGTACTTC
few,TRBJ1-2,TRBD1,TRBV20-1,CSTGDSYGYTF,TGCAGTACCGGGGACAGCTATGGCTACACCTTC
.,TRBJ1-1,.,TRBV6-5,CASSQLHTEAFF,TGTGCCAGCAGTCAACTTCACACTGAAGCTTTCTTT
.,TRBJ1-1,TRBD1,TRBV20-1,CSADKQGGAFF,TGCAGTGCAGATAAACAGGGGGGAGCTTTCTTT
few,TRBJ1-6,.,TRBV3-1,CASSQDLESPLHF,TGTGCCAGCAGCCAAGATCTTGAATCACCCCTCCACTTT
.,TRBJ1-5,.,TRBV6-1,CASSERRDSNQPQHF,TGTGCCAGCAGTGAGAGGAGAGATAGCAATCAGCCCCAGCACTTT
.,TRBJ2-5,.,TRBV4-1,CASSQERGTQYF,TGCGCCAGCAGCCAAGAACGGGGGACCCAGTACTTC
.,TRBJ1-4,.,TRBV12-3/TRBV12-4,CASSPGVLNEKLFF,TGTGCCAGCAGTCCAGGCGTCCTTAATGAAAAACTGTTTTTT
few,TRBJ1-5,.,TRBV20-1,CSAREWGGNQPQHF,TGCAGTGCTAGAGAATGGGGTGGCAATCAGCCCCAGCATTTT
few,TRBJ2-3,.,TRBV7-2,CASSLAVATDTQYF,TGTGCCAGCAGCTTAGCTGTGGCCACAGATACGCAGTATTTT
.,TRBJ1-4,.,TRBV7-2,CASSLHGGATNEKLFF,TGTGCCAGCAGCTTACATGGGGGTGCAACTAATGAAAAACTGTTTTTT
.,TRBJ2-1,.,TRBV4-2,CASSQDGQAQPSINEQFF,TGTGCCAGCAGCCAAGATGGTCAGGCACAACCGAGTATCAATGAGCAGTTCTTC
many,TRBJ1-3,.,TRBV29-1,CSVEDLGGNTIYF,TGCAGCGTTGAAGATCTGGGAGGAAACACCATATATTTT
.,TRBJ2-5,.,TRBV28,CASSFWGTAQETQYF,TGTGCCAGCAGTTTTTGGGGGACCGCCCAAGAGACCCAGTACTTC